These T cell receptor beta chains were read from a single sample in a study of CD8 T cells in Susac syndrome. TCRdb re-analysed the immunoSEQ multiplex PCR reads in MiXCR, keeping a single row per CDR3 protein. This sample has around 190,000 distinct CDR3 sequences, with approximately 93% found just once. The sample consisted of CD4+ T cells from PBMCs. These receptors all stem from a human donor in good health. CDR3s include the opening cysteine and the closing phenylalanine or tryptophan.

v_gene: TRBV4-1
j_gene: TRBJ1-3
CDR3aa: CASSQGGRGRSTGNTIYF

v_gene: TRBV12-3/TRBV12-4
j_gene: TRBJ1-2
CDR3aa: CASSLGLGQGYGYTF

v_gene: TRBV20-1
j_gene: TRBJ2-4
CDR3aa: CSAIPRTGGNIQYF

v_gene: TRBV24-1
j_gene: TRBJ1-2
CDR3aa: CATSEKGQLYGYTF

v_gene: TRBV7-2
j_gene: TRBJ2-1
CDR3aa: CASSLGASGGRGHEQFF

v_gene: TRBV20-1
j_gene: TRBJ2-1
CDR3aa: CSAQQAGPSYNEQFF

v_gene: TRBV6-5
j_gene: TRBJ2-7
CDR3aa: CASSYSPYPGEAYEQYF

v_gene: TRBV28
j_gene: TRBJ1-4
CDR3aa: CASSLREGWNEKLFF

v_gene: TRBV5-4
j_gene: TRBJ2-5
CDR3aa: CASSLGGQLETQYF

v_gene: TRBV12-3/TRBV12-4
j_gene: TRBJ2-5
CDR3aa: CASTSGGHQGQTQYF

v_gene: TRBV6-5
j_gene: TRBJ1-2
CDR3aa: CASSYLGQGHGYTF

v_gene: TRBV29-1
j_gene: TRBJ1-4
CDR3aa: CSAQPGQGEKLFF

v_gene: TRBV19
j_gene: TRBJ1-1
CDR3aa: CASSLRGALNTEAFF

v_gene: TRBV29-1
j_gene: TRBJ2-2
CDR3aa: CSTLRTGELFF

v_gene: TRBV29-1
j_gene: TRBJ2-1
CDR3aa: CSVPRGGENEQFF

v_gene: TRBV19
j_gene: TRBJ1-1
CDR3aa: CATGDRIMNTEAFF

v_gene: TRBV19
j_gene: TRBJ2-6
CDR3aa: CASSIRQISGANVLTF

v_gene: TRBV7-3
j_gene: TRBJ2-2
CDR3aa: CASSSGGATGELFF

v_gene: TRBV19
j_gene: TRBJ1-4
CDR3aa: CASSWKRPNEKLFF

v_gene: TRBV10-3
j_gene: TRBJ2-2
CDR3aa: CAISAGQGTGELFF

v_gene: TRBV30
j_gene: TRBJ2-7
CDR3aa: CAWSEVSYEQYF

v_gene: TRBV7-3
j_gene: TRBJ2-2
CDR3aa: CASSSNRAGVTTGELFF

v_gene: TRBV6-5
j_gene: TRBJ2-2
CDR3aa: CASSYSKGPVGGELFF

v_gene: TRBV27
j_gene: TRBJ2-1
CDR3aa: CASSSSGSNEQFF

v_gene: TRBV5-1
j_gene: TRBJ2-2
CDR3aa: CASSLAPGIGTGELFF

v_gene: TRBV19
j_gene: TRBJ1-3
CDR3aa: CASWGSGNTIYF

v_gene: TRBV12-3/TRBV12-4
j_gene: TRBJ2-1
CDR3aa: CASTLGFTYNEQFF

v_gene: TRBV7-9
j_gene: TRBJ2-5
CDR3aa: CASSSFETQYF

v_gene: TRBV25-1
j_gene: TRBJ2-5
CDR3aa: CASRRTGPWETQYF

v_gene: TRBV11-3
j_gene: TRBJ2-5
CDR3aa: CASSKGETQYF

v_gene: TRBV12-3/TRBV12-4
j_gene: TRBJ1-3
CDR3aa: CASSLTGGGNTIYF

v_gene: TRBV2
j_gene: TRBJ1-5
CDR3aa: CASSVDTLNQPQHF

v_gene: TRBV6-2/TRBV6-3
j_gene: TRBJ1-6
CDR3aa: CASRAGQAPQRGSPLHF